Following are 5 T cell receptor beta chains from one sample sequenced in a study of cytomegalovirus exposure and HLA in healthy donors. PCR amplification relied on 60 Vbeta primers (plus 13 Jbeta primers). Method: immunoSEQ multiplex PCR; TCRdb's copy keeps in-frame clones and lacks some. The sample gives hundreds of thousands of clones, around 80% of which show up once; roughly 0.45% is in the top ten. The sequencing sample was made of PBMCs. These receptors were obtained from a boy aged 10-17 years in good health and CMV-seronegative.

CDR3 residues: CAWTLQEGPNQPQHF. In nucleotides, the CDR3 is TGTGCCTGGACCTTACAGGAGGGTCCCAATCAGCCCCAGCATTTT. The chain links TRBV30 to TRBJ1-5; maybe TRBD1 (5 bases). The CDR3 contains 15 residues. The V and J ends lost 4 bases and 3 bases respectively, with 16 bases between them. CDR1 and CDR2 from the germline V gene are GTSNPN and SVGIG (reference sequence).

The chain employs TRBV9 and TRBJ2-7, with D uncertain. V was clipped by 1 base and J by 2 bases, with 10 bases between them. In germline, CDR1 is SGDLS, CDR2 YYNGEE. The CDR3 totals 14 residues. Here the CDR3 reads CASSVSPSPYEQYF. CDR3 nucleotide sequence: TGTGCCAGCAGCGTAAGCCCCTCCCCCTACGAGCAGTACTTC.

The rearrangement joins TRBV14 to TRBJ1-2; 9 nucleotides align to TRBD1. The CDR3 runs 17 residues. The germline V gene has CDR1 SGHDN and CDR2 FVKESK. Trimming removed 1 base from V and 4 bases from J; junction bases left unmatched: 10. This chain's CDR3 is CASSQVSGTGLGYGYTF. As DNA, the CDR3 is TGTGCCAGCAGCCAAGTTTCCGGGACAGGGTTGGGCTATGGCTACACCTTC.

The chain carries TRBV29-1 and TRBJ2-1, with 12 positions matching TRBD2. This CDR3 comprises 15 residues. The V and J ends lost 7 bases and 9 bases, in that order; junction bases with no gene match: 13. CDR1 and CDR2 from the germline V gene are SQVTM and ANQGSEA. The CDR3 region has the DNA TGCAGCGCCGGGGGCAGACTAGCGGGAGACGGTGAGCAGTTCTTC. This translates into CSAGGRLAGDGEQFF.

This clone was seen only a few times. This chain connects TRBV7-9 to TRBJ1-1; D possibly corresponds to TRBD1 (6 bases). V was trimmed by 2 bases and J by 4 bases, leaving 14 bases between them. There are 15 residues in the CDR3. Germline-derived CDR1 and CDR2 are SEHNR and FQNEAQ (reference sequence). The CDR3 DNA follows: TGTGCCAGCAGCTTATGGCAGGGCAGGGGCACTGAAGCTTTCTTT. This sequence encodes CASSLWQGRGTEAFF. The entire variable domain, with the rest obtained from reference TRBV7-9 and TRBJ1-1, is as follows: DTGVSQNPRHKITKRGQNVTFRCDPISEHNRLYWYRQTLGQGPEFLTYFQNEAQLEKSRLLSDRFSAERPKGSFSTLEIQRTEQGDSAMYLCASSLWQGRGTEAFFGQGTRLTVV.